This T cell receptor (beta chain) was observed in a study of T cells in Graves' hyperthyroidism and ophthalmopathy. This clonotype turned up a few times. V trimming: 1 base; J trimming: 7 bases; junction bases outside the gene matches: 16. CDR1 and CDR2 from the germline V gene are SEHNR and FQNEAQ (reference sequence). The CDR3 is 18 residues long. From RNA transcripts, TCR beta CDR3 regions were amplified. During a first-round RT-PCR of the TCR CDR3, the HTBI primer set was used. TCRdb ran MiXCR on the multiplex PCR reads and lists one entry per CDR3 protein. The table records hundreds of thousands of distinct CDR3 sequences, 14% to 15% of them present only once.

The rearrangement uses TRBV7-9 and TRBJ2-1; 7 positions agree with TRBD2. Sequenced material: blood. This clonotype was obtained from a man aged 18-30 years with Graves' ophthalmopathy. The CDR3 reads CASSLGRLRGREVNEQFF. CDR3 DNA: TGTGCCAGCAGCTTAGGGCGCCTAAGAGGGAGGGAAGTAAATGAGCAGTTCTTC. Drawing the rest from reference TRBV7-9 and TRBJ2-1, the complete variable domain is DTGVSQNPRHKITKRGQNVTFRCDPISEHNRLYWYRQTLGQGPEFLTYFQNEAQLEKSRLLSDRFSAERPKGSFSTLEIQRTEQGDSAMYLCASSLGRLRGREVNEQFFGPGTRLTVL.